A single sample is the source of the 6 T cell receptor beta chains below, sequenced in a study of blood T cells in healthy people across ages. The second PCR ran roughly 7 to 12 cycles with a sample-barcoded 5' primer and J-beta primers. TCRdb fed the 5' RACE reads into MiXCR, producing one record per CDR3 protein. The sample records 500,000 to 650,000 distinct CDR3 sequences, about 27% being singletons. The data were also submitted as part of a second study, on T cells of mothers and their children.

The specimen was blood. These receptors came from a boy between 2 and 10 years old in good health.

This clonotype has more than one count but fewer than ten. The genes are TRBV11-2 and TRBJ2-5; D is perhaps TRBD2 (5 bases). Matching the DNA end better, TRBJ2-1 makes the J call doubtful. The CDR3 covers 16 residues. CDR1 and CDR2 from the germline V gene are SGHAT and FQNNGV. The CDR3 DNA follows: TGTGCCAGCAGCTTAGAACGCGGGTCCGCCTACAATGAGCAGTTCTTC. Protein: CASSLERGSAYNEQFF.

The chain combines TRBV27 with TRBJ2-1; TRBD2 is a possible D gene (5 bases). CDR1 MNHEY and CDR2 SMNVEV come from the germline V gene (reference sequence). V lost 6 bases, J lost 8 bases, and 20 bases lay in between. There are 15 residues in the CDR3. The CDR3 DNA reads TGTGCCAGCAGCCCCGTGGGAGCGAAGAGCGATGAGCAGTTCTTC. It codes for CASSPVGAKSDEQFF.

This chain uses TRBV27 with TRBJ2-7, with a possible D match to TRBD1 (6 bases). The germline gives CDR1 MNHEY, CDR2 SMNVEV (reference sequence). The V end was cut by 1 base, the J end by 6 bases, with 10 bases between. The CDR3 is 13 residues long. CDR3 DNA sequence: TGTGCCAGCAGTTTATTGTTAGGGGGCGAGCAGTACTTC. Translation gives CASSLLLGGEQYF.

This chain uses TRBV7-2 with TRBJ2-3; 9 bases map to TRBD2. The CDR3 is 15 residues long. CDR1 is SGHTA and CDR2 is FQGNSA in the germline V gene. Trimming took 4 bases from V and 4 from J; bases not matched to a gene: 6. The CDR3 DNA follows: TGTGCCAGCAGCTCCATAGCGGGAGAGCCAGATACGCAGTATTTT. Translation: CASSSIAGEPDTQYF.

This chain links TRBV20-1 with TRBJ2-7; 8 bases are shared with TRBD2. The V segment lost 3 bases and the J segment 5 bases; nucleotides outside the gene matches: 12. This CDR3 region has 15 residues. Germline V CDR1 and CDR2: DFQATT, SNEGSKA (reference sequence). In DNA, the CDR3 is TGCAGTGCTAGGATGCCGACGGGGGGGCCCGACGAGCAGTACTTC. This encodes CSARMPTGGPDEQYF.

This clonotype showed up just a few times. This rearrangement joins TRBV4-1 to TRBJ2-3, with a possible D match to TRBD2 (5 bases). V dropped 2 bases and J dropped 4 bases, with 13 bases sitting between them. The CDR3 is made up of 15 amino acids. From germline, CDR1 is MGHRA and CDR2 YSYEKL. Here the CDR3 DNA reads TGCGCCAGCAGCCAACTAGCCAGTCCAGCAGATACGCAGTATTTT. Its protein is CASSQLASPADTQYF.